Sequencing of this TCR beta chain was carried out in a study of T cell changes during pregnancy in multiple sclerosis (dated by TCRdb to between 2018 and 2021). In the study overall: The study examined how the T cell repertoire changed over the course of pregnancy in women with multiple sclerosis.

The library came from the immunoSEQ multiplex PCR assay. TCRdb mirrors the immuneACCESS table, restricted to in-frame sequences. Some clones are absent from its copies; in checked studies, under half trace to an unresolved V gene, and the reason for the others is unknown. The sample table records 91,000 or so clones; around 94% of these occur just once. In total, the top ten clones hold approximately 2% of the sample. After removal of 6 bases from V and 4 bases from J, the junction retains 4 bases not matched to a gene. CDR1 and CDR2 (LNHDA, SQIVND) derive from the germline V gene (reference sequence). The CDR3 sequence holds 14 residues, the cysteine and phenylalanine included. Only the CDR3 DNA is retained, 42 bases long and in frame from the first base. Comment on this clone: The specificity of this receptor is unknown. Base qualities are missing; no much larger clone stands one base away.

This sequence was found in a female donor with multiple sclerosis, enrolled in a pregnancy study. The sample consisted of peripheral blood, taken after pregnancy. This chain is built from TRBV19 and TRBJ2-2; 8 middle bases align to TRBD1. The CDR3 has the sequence CASSRDRGTGELFF. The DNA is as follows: TGTGCCAGTAGCAGAGACAGGGGCACCGGGGAGCTGTTTTTT.